One T cell receptor beta chain is described in this entry. What it binds is not known. Exclusion followed for patients with uncontrolled infection, other autoimmune disease, pregnancy or lactation. Diagnosing involved the use of clinical symptoms, serum thyroxine and TRAb, thyroid ultrasound and orbital computed tomography. CDR1 and CDR2 from the germline V gene are SGHKS and YYEKEE (reference sequence). The CDR3 runs 13 residues. Trimming cost V 5 bases and J 4 bases, with 13 bases left between them. Amplification of TCR beta CDR3 regions was performed using RNA transcripts as template. HTBI primers were used for first-round RT-PCR of the TCR CDR3. Each CDR3 protein gets one entry after TCRdb re-called the multiplex PCR reads with MiXCR. Of around 600,000 distinct CDR3 sequences in the sample, around 15% were seen once. The data stem from a study of T cells in Graves' hyperthyroidism and ophthalmopathy. The overall study: Staff took peripheral blood when the initial diagnosis was made, before any treatment began.

The study, taken as a whole, reports: Most clonotypes that expanded in the thyroid above 0.001 also showed up in blood.

Sequenced input: blood. This sequence joins TRBV5-5 and TRBJ2-7; TRBD2 might be the D (5 bases). This receptor was taken from a woman aged 50 to 60 with Graves' ophthalmopathy. The CDR3 spells CASRGALSYEQYF. CDR3 nucleotide sequence: TGTGCCAGCAGGGGAGCTCTCAGTTACGAGCAGTACTTC.